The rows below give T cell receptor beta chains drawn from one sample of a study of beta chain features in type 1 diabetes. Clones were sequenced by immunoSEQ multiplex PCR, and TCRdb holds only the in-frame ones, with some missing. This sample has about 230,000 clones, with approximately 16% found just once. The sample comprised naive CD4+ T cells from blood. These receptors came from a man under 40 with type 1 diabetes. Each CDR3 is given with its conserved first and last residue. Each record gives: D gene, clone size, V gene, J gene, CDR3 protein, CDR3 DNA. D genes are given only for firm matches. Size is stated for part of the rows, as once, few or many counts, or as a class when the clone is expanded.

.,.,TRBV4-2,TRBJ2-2,CASSHGGNTGELFF,TGTGCCAGCAGCCACGGCGGAAACACCGGGGAGCTGTTTTTT
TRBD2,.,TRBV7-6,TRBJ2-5,CASSLAWTSRETQYF,TGTGCCAGCAGCTTAGCTTGGACTAGCAGGGAGACCCAGTACTTC
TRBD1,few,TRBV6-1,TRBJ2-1,CASSELGQGGSEQFF,TGTGCCAGCAGTGAGTTGGGACAGGGAGGCAGTGAGCAGTTCTTC
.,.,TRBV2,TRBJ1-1,CASSEEVSTEAFF,TGTGCCAGCAGTGAAGAGGTGAGCACTGAAGCTTTCTTT
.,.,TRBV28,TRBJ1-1,CASSLLRTEAFF,TGTGCCAGCAGTTTATTGAGGACTGAAGCTTTCTTT
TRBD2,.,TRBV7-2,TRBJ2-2,CASSSGRAGELFF,TGTGCCAGCTCCAGCGGGAGAGCCGGGGAGCTGTTTTTT
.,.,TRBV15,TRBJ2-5,CATSREKDRSVTQYF,TGTGCCACCAGCAGAGAGAAGGATCGGAGCGTGACCCAGTACTTC
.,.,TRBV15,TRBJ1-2,CATSRRDGVNYGYTF,TGTGCCACCAGCAGACGTGACGGGGTTAACTATGGCTACACCTTC
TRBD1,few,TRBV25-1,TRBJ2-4,CASSDRGQGGSKNIQYF,TGTGCCAGCAGTGATCGCGGACAGGGTGGGTCCAAAAACATTCAGTACTTC
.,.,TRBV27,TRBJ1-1,CASSSPGDTEAFF,TGTGCCAGCAGTTCCCCGGGGGACACTGAAGCTTTCTTT
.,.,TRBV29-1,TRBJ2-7,CSVALALGNHEQYF,TGCAGCGTTGCTTTGGCTTTAGGGAATCACGAGCAGTACTTC
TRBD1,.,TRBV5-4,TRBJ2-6,CASTMGQSGANVLTF,TGTGCCAGCACCATGGGACAGTCTGGGGCCAACGTCCTGACTTTC
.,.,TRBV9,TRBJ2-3,CASSVDGSTDTQYF,TGTGCCAGCAGCGTTGACGGGAGCACAGATACGCAGTATTTT
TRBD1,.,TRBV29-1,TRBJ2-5,CSAETGVGETQYF,TGCAGCGCCGAGACAGGGGTGGGAGAGACCCAGTACTTC